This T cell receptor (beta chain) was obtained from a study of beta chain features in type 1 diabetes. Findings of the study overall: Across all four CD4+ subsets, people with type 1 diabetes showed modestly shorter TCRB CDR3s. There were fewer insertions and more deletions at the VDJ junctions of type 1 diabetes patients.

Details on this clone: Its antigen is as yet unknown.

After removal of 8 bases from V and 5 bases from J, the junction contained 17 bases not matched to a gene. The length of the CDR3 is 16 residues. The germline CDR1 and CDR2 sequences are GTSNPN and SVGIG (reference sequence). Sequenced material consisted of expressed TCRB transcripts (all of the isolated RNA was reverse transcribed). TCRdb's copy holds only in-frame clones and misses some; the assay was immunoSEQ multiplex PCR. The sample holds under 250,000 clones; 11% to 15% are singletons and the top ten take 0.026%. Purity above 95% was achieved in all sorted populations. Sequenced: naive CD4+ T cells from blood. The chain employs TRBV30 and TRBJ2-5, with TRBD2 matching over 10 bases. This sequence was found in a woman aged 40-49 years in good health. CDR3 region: CAPREKAGGPGETQYF. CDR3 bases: TGTGCCCCGAGAGAAAAAGCGGGGGGGCCAGGGGAGACCCAGTACTTC. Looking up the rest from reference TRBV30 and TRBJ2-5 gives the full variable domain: SQTIHQWPATLVQPVGSPLSLECTVEGTSNPNLYWYRQAAGRGLQLLFYSVGIGQISSEVPQNLSASRPQDRQFILSSKKLLLSDSGFYLCAPREKAGGPGETQYFGPGTRLLVL.